The 9 T cell receptor beta chains in this list originate from one sample, sequenced in a study of CD8 T cells in Susac syndrome. RNA amounts of about 0.5 to 1 ug underwent reverse transcription with random hexamers. Via MiXCR, TCRdb re-called the immunoSEQ multiplex PCR reads, giving one row per CDR3 protein. The data show some 240,000 distinct CDR3 sequences, 90% to 96% seen once. Sample: CD4+ T cells from PBMCs. These receptors were collected from a human donor with Susac syndrome.

This clonotype has a single count. V and J are TRBV27 and TRBJ2-7, with no clear D. CDR1 is MNHEY, CDR2 SMNVEV, per germline (reference sequence). The V and J ends lost 4 bases and 0 bases respectively, with 10 bases between them. The CDR3 totals 14 residues. CDR3 in amino acids: CASSYSRSSYEQYF. As DNA, the CDR3 is TGTGCCAGCAGTTATAGTCGGAGCTCCTACGAGCAGTACTTC.

The chain combines TRBV4-1 with TRBJ2-5, with a weak D call TRBD1 (5 bases). The germline V and J ends were trimmed by 3 bases and 3 bases, with 8 bases remaining between them. The V gene's germline CDR1 is MGHRA and CDR2 YSYEKL. The CDR3 is made up of 13 amino acids. The CDR3 nucleotides read TGCGCCAGCAGCCATAGGGGAAAAGAGACCCAGTACTTC. Its protein product is CASSHRGKETQYF.

V usage is TRBV11-3 and J usage is TRBJ2-3; 8 nucleotides line up with TRBD1. Trimming took 5 bases from V and 5 from J; bases not matched to a gene: 6. The CDR3 loop spans 14 amino acids. Germline assignment: CDR1 SGHNT and CDR2 YENEEA. The CDR3 coding sequence is TGTGCCAGCAGCCCTGGGACAGGCAGAGATACGCAGTATTTT. Its protein is CASSPGTGRDTQYF. Full variable domain (rest looked up from reference TRBV11-3 and TRBJ2-3): EAGVVQSPRYKIIEKKQPVAFWCNPISGHNTLYWYLQNLGQGPELLIRYENEEAVDDSQLPKDRFSAERLKGVDSTLKIQPAELGDSAVYLCASSPGTGRDTQYFGPGTRLTVL.

The table lists this clonotype with a count of one. The V call is TRBV12-3 or TRBV12-4, the J call TRBJ2-5; D is unclear. V was pared by 5 bases and J by 4 bases, with 11 bases between. The CDR3 has 13 residues. In DNA form, the CDR3 reads TGTGCCAGCAGTGGAACCAGAGGAGAGACCCAGTACTTC. Protein product: CASSGTRGETQYF.

V gene TRBV29-1 combines with J gene TRBJ2-3; 12 positions match TRBD2. The CDR3 is 18 amino acids. The germline gives CDR1 SQVTM, CDR2 ANQGSEA. V lost 3 bases to trimming and J lost 3 bases; unmatched junction nucleotides: 13. The DNA of the CDR3 is TGCAGCGTTGACGGGCTAGCGGGAGGGCCGGAAAGAACAGATACGCAGTATTTT. Translating gives CSVDGLAGGPERTDTQYF.

V is TRBV30 and J is TRBJ1-2; D not resolved. The CDR3 has 13 residues. Per the germline V gene, CDR1 is GTSNPN and CDR2 is SVGIG (reference sequence). Trimming stripped 3 bases from V and 2 bases from J, with 10 bases between. CDR3 residues: CAWRGRPNYGYTF. Written as DNA, the CDR3 is TGTGCCTGGAGAGGGCGACCCAACTATGGCTACACCTTC.

The rearrangement links TRBV7-9 to TRBJ1-1; D is uncertain. The V end lost 2 bases, the J end lost 8 bases, and 9 bases lay between the germline ends. This CDR3 has 12 amino acids. The germline CDR1 and CDR2 sequences are SEHNR and FQNEAQ (reference sequence). DNA for the CDR3: TGTGCCAGCAGCTTATCTCGGCTGGAAGCTTTCTTT. Protein product: CASSLSRLEAFF. Full variable domain (rest looked up from reference TRBV7-9 and TRBJ1-1): DTGVSQNPRHKITKRGQNVTFRCDPISEHNRLYWYRQTLGQGPEFLTYFQNEAQLEKSRLLSDRFSAERPKGSFSTLEIQRTEQGDSAMYLCASSLSRLEAFFGQGTRLTVV.

The CDR3 region has the DNA TGTGCCACCCCGGGCATACTAGGGGGGACCGAGCAGTACTTC. Protein sequence: CATPGILGGTEQYF. The chain uses TRBV9 and TRBJ2-7; D might be TRBD1 or TRBD2, each matching 6 bases. V was clipped by 9 bases and J by 6 bases, with 22 bases between them. Germline CDR1 SGDLS, CDR2 YYNGEE. CDR3 size: 14 residues.

The CDR3 DNA reads as TGCGCCAGCAGCCCGGACAGGGTAAGGAACACTGAAGCTTTCTTT. It yields the protein CASSPDRVRNTEAFF. The chain is built from TRBV5-1 and TRBJ1-1, with 8 bases identical to TRBD1. Trimming cost V 4 bases and J 1 base; bases outside gene matches: 6. Germline lookup yields CDR1 SGHRS and CDR2 YFSETQ. This CDR3 comprises 15 residues.